These 13 T cell receptor beta chains share one sample of origin, sequenced in a study of blood T cell repertoires in COVID-19. Generated by immunoSEQ multiplex PCR, the TCRdb table keeps only in-frame clones and is missing some. Of 200,000 to 250,000 clones listed, under 90% are singletons. The sample comprised peripheral blood. Source of these receptors: a man aged 50 to 59 with acute or convalescent COVID-19.

The chain joins TRBV12-3 or TRBV12-4 to TRBJ1-2, with D possibly matching TRBD1 (6 bases). The V end lost 3 bases, the J end lost 5 bases, and 7 bases lay between the germline ends. The CDR3 extends over 12 amino acids. This CDR3 reads CASSFGQYGYTF. The CDR3 DNA sequence: TGTGCCAGCAGTTTTGGACAGTATGGCTACACCTTC.

CDR3 amino acids: CASSYPLSGWTEAFF. CDR3 sequence (DNA): TGTGCCAGCAGTTACCCTTTATCGGGGTGGACTGAAGCTTTCTTT. The chain joins TRBV6-2 or TRBV6-3 to TRBJ1-1; D gene uncertain. Germline V CDR1 and CDR2: MNHEY, SVGEGT. CDR3 size: 15 residues. Trimming left V 2 bases short and J 5 bases short, with 15 bases between.

V and J are TRBV7-3 and TRBJ2-3; TRBD1 might be the D (6 bases). Germline loops: CDR1 SGHTA, CDR2 FQGTGA. The CDR3 is 17 amino acids. Trimming took off 5 bases at V and 1 base at J, with 19 bases between the two ends. The CDR3 reads CASSINLQGAGTDTQYF. For the CDR3, the DNA is TGTGCCAGCAGCATTAATTTACAGGGAGCAGGCACAGATACGCAGTATTTT.

The J gene is TRBJ1-2, the V gene TRBV7-2, with D hard to call. The CDR3 sequence is 11 residues long. Deletions cut 0 bases from V and 8 bases from J, with 4 bases between. CDR1 is SGHTA, CDR2 FQGNSA, per germline. The CDR3 sequence: CASSLARGYTF. CDR3 DNA sequence: TGTGCCAGCAGCTTAGCGCGGGGCTACACCTTC. The variable domain in full, completed from reference TRBV7-2 and TRBJ1-2, reads GAGVSQSPSNKVTEKGKDVELRCDPISGHTALYWYRQSLGQGLEFLIYFQGNSAPDKSGLPSDRFSAERTGGSVSTLTIQRTQQEDSAVYLCASSLARGYTFGSGTRLTVV.

The chain links TRBV18 to TRBJ1-2, with D possibly TRBD1 on 5 matching bases. V lost 2 bases and J 8 bases, leaving 15 bases between the germline ends. The length of the CDR3 is 14 residues. Looked up from germline, CDR1 is KGHSH and CDR2 is LQKENI. CDR3: CASSPRNPGEGYTF. The CDR3 DNA sequence: TGTGCCAGCTCACCAAGAAACCCGGGGGAGGGCTACACCTTC.

The chain uses TRBV5-8 and TRBJ1-4; TRBD1 matches 7 bases. The CDR3 is made up of 15 amino acids. Germline trimming cut 4 bases from V and 5 bases from J; bases unmatched to any gene: 8. Germline V lookup: CDR1 SGHTS, CDR2 YDEGEE. The CDR3 nucleotides read TGTGCCAGCAGCCCTCGGACAGGTTTAAATGAAAAACTGTTTTTT. Its protein product is CASSPRTGLNEKLFF.

The gene calls are TRBV3-1 (or the pseudogene TRBV3-2) and TRBJ1-2; D possibly corresponds to TRBD1 (6 bases). The CDR3 loop spans 17 amino acids. V was cut by 0 bases and J by 0 bases, with 14 bases left in between. Germline V gene data show CDR1 as LGHDT and CDR2 as YNNKEL (reference sequence). Here the CDR3 DNA reads TGTGCCAGCAGCCAAGAGGGGGCACGAAAAGCTAACTATGGCTACACCTTC. Translation gives CASSQEGARKANYGYTF.

This rearrangement joins TRBV6-5 to TRBJ2-7, with D maybe TRBD2 (5 bases). The CDR3 is made up of 14 amino acids. Germline CDR1 reads MNHEY; CDR2 reads SVGAGI. The ends were cut back, 2 bases at V and 4 bases at J, with 12 bases in the middle. The CDR3 is CASSYREKGYEQYF. CDR3 DNA sequence: TGTGCCAGCAGTTACCGGGAAAAGGGTTACGAGCAGTACTTC.

The chain uses TRBV19 and TRBJ2-5; 13 bases line up with TRBD2. With 3 bases clipped from V and 5 bases from J, the junction kept 6 bases outside the gene matches. Germline V gene lookup returns CDR1 LNHDA and CDR2 SQIVND (reference sequence). The CDR3 consists of 16 residues. CDR3 residues: CASSIGLAGARETQYF. For the CDR3, the DNA is TGTGCCAGTAGTATTGGACTAGCGGGGGCCCGGGAGACCCAGTACTTC.

The chain is built from TRBV5-1 and TRBJ2-3, with 10 bases aligning to TRBD1. This CDR3 has 16 residues. Germline values: CDR1 SGHRS, CDR2 YFSETQ. V shed 1 base and J 2 bases; nucleotides not matched to a gene: 4. The CDR3 protein is CASSLLGQGNTDTQYF. CDR3 coding DNA: TGCGCCAGCAGCTTGCTGGGACAGGGGAACACAGATACGCAGTATTTT. The variable domain in full, completed from reference TRBV5-1 and TRBJ2-3, reads KAGVTQTPRYLIKTRGQQVTLSCSPISGHRSVSWYQQTPGQGLQFLFEYFSETQRNKGNFPGRFSGRQFSNSRSEMNVSTLELGDSALYLCASSLLGQGNTDTQYFGPGTRLTVL.

This clone turned up a few times. The chain carries TRBV4-1 and TRBJ1-4; tentatively, D is TRBD1 (6 bases). CDR1 and CDR2 (germline): MGHRA, YSYEKL. The ends were cut back, 0 bases at V and 10 bases at J, with 6 bases in the middle. The CDR3 sequence is 12 residues long. In DNA, the CDR3 is TGCGCCAGCAGCCAAGAGACAGGAAAACTGTTTTTT. It translates to CASSQETGKLFF.

The J gene is TRBJ2-3, the V gene TRBV30; D gene uncertain. Germline CDR1 reads GTSNPN; CDR2 reads SVGIG (reference sequence). The V and J ends lost 0 bases and 6 bases respectively, with 4 bases between them. The CDR3 runs 11 residues. The CDR3 sequence is CAWSVLDTQYF. CDR3 DNA sequence: TGTGCCTGGAGTGTACTTGATACGCAGTATTTT.

The chain has TRBV5-8 and TRBJ1-6; no firm D call. CDR1 SGHTS and CDR2 YDEGEE come from the germline V gene. The CDR3 has 14 residues. V was cut by 4 bases and J by 7 bases, with 12 bases left in between. Here the CDR3 DNA reads TGTGCCAGCAGCCTGGACGGGAGCAATTCACCCCTCCACTTT. This sequence encodes CASSLDGSNSPLHF. The full variable domain, in which reference TRBV5-8 and TRBJ1-6 provide the parts outside the CDR3, is EAGVTQSPTHLIKTRGQQATLRCSPISGHTSVYWYQQALGLGLQFLLWYDEGEERNRGNFPPRFSGRQFPNYSSELNVNALELEDSALYLCASSLDGSNSPLHFGNGTRLTVT.